This T cell receptor beta chain was retrieved from a study of blood T cells in healthy people across ages (dated by TCRdb to about 2015). For the study in its entirety: Template switching captured roughly one uniquely barcoded TCR beta cDNA molecule per two T cells in model experiments. For two donors (one aged 18 to 30 and one aged 80 or older), the study analyzed two additional independent replicas of 1 million unique cDNA reads from the same blood draw. Age-related changes in TCR beta repertoire diversity were measured in the study by deep sequencing normalized with unique cDNA molecular identifiers. To avoid experimental bias, donors of different ages were distributed randomly across sequencing lanes. Four age groups were formed from the donors: young (average approximately 17 years), middle-aged (around 39), aged (approximately 60) and long-lived (82). General conclusions and limits of the study: Observed TCR beta diversity per million T cells fell roughly linearly with age, and a significant reduction was already apparent by age around 40. Total diversity estimates from one million sequenced T cells were considered lower bounds and underestimates. There was a strong correlation between observed TCR beta diversity and the percentage of naive T cells measured by flow cytometry. Because donor CMV infection status was unknown, age-related changes in expanded clonotypes were potentially confounded. Compared with the aged group, more naive CD4+ T cells, fewer expanded clones and increased TCR diversity were shown by the long-lived group, suggesting age selection. Since profiling was done on bulk unsorted PBMCs, naive and antigen-experienced compartments could not be conclusively compared.

Trimming leaves V shorter by 5 bases and J shorter by 2 bases, with the junction holding 9 bases beyond the gene matches. From the cysteine through the phenylalanine, the CDR3 covers 16 amino acids. Left in the record is the CDR3 DNA by itself, 48 bases read in frame from the first base. The germline V gene supplies CDR1 SGHTA and CDR2 FQGNSA. The roughly 39 donors, aged roughly 6 to 100 years, were systemically healthy Caucasian individuals from Russia. Roughly 10 milliliters of peripheral blood were collected from each donor into EDTA-treated Vacutainer tubes. Ficoll-Paque density-gradient centrifugation was used to isolate PBMCs, with at least 7 million per sample. Total RNA, at least 5 micrograms per sample, was extracted from PBMCs with Trizol reagent. For every donor, an aliquot of PBMCs went through flow cytometry to measure the percentages of naive CD45RAhigh/CD27high T cells. Comments on this clonotype: No cognate antigen has been identified for it. There are no base qualities to consult, and no much larger clone falls within one base.

The library was made by 5' RACE. This sample was sequenced with an Illumina HiSeq 2500. A second roughly 7 to 12 cycle PCR used a sample-barcoded 5' primer and a J-beta primer mix. A template-switch 5' adaptor carrying 12 random nucleotides introduced a unique molecular identifier onto each TCR beta cDNA molecule. At least 3 million CDR3-containing paired-end reads were obtained from each sample. The Mint cDNA synthesis kit, primed by a TRBC-specific oligonucleotide, was used to synthesize first-strand cDNA from all RNA. All cDNA was treated with uracil-DNA glycosylase and then went through a first 18-cycle PCR with the universal primers M1SS and BC2_uni_R. On the authors' methods: Each sample was normalized by randomly selecting 1 million high-quality reads, each carrying a distinct molecular identifier. Instead of being binned into consensus sequences, reads that shared molecular identifiers were thrown out. MiTCR, run with a Q25 quality threshold and the strictest error-elimination algorithm, handled CDR3 identification, clonotype clustering and error correction. A nonparametric unseen species model with Euler transformation was used to estimate lower-bound total TCR beta diversity. TCRdb ran its own pipeline on the public reads, namely fastp trimming at Q25 and MiXCR clone calling, and kept in-frame beta chains. For every CDR3 protein sequence, its rows merge into one entry that carries the most common genes and DNA. TCRdb, not the original authors, processed these V and J calls. This sample lists some 700,000 distinct CDR3 sequences; roughly 45% were detected once. The top ten clonotypes cover 20% to 25% of the sample.

The sequencing sample was made of blood. Rearrangement joined TRBV7-2 to TRBJ2-1; TRBD2 aligns with 7 central bases. The receptor comes from a woman aged 55-69 years in good health. The nucleotide sequence reads TGTGCCAGCAGCCCAAGGGGACTACCCCCCTACAATGAGCAGTTCTTC. Translated, this is CASSPRGLPPYNEQFF.